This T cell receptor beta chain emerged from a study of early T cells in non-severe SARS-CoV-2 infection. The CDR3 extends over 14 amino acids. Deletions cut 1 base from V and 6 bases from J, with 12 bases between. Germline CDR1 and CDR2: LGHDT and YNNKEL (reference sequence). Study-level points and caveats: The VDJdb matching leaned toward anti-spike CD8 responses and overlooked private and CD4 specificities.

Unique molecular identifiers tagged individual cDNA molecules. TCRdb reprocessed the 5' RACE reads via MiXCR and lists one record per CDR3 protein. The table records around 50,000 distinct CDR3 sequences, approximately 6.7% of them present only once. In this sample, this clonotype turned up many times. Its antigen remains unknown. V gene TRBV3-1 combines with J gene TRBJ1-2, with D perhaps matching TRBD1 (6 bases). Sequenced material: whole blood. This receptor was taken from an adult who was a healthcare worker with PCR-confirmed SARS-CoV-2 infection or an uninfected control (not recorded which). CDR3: CASSQARDIHGYTF. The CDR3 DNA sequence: TGTGCCAGCAGCCAAGCCCGGGACATTCATGGCTACACCTTC.